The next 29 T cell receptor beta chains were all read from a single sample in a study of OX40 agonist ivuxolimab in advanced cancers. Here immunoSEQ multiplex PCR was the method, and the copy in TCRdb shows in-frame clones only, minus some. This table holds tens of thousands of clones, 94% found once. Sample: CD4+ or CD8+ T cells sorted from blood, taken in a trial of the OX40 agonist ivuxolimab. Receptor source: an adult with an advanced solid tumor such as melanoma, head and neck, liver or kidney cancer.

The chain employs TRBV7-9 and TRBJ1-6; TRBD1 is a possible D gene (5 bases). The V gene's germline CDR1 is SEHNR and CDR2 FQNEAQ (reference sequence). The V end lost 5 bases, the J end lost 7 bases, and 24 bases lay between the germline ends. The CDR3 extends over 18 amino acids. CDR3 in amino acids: CASSPLEGRERRNSPLHF. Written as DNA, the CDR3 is TGTGCCAGCAGCCCACTGGAGGGACGGGAGAGAAGGAATTCACCCCTCCACTTT.

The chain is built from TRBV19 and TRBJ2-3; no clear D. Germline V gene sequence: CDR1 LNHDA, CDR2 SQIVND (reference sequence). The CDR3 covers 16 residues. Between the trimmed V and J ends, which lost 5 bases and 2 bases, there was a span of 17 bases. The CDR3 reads CASSPRLAKITDTQYF. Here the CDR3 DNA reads TGTGCCAGTAGTCCAAGACTCGCGAAGATCACAGATACGCAGTATTTT.

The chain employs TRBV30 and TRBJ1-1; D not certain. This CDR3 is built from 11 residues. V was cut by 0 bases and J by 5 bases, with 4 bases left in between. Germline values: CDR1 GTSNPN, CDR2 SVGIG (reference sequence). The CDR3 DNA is TGTGCCTGGAGTGTAGGGACTGAAGCTTTCTTT. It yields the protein CAWSVGTEAFF.

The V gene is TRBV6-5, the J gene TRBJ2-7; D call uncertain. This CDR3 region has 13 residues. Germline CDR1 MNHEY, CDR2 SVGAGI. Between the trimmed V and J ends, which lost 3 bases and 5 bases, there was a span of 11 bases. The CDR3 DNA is TGTGCCAGCAGTTATAAACAGACGAACGAGCAGTACTTC. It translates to CASSYKQTNEQYF.

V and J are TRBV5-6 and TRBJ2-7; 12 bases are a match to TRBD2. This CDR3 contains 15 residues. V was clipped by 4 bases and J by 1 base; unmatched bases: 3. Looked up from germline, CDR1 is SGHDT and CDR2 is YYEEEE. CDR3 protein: CASSQTSGSSYEQYF. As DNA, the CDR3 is TGTGCCAGCAGCCAGACTAGCGGGAGTTCCTACGAGCAGTACTTC.

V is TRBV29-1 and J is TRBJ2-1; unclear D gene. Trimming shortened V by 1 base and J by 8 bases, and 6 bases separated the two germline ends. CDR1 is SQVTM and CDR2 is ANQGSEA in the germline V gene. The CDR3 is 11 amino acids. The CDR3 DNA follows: TGCAGCGTTGAAGGCCCATATGAGCAGTTCTTC. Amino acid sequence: CSVEGPYEQFF.

The CDR3 loop is CARCRQGYEQYF. The CDR3 coding sequence is TGTGCCAGGTGCAGACAAGGCTACGAGCAGTACTTC. The chain couples TRBV27 to TRBJ2-7; no reliable D call. CDR1 and CDR2 (germline): MNHEY, SMNVEV (reference sequence). V was shortened by 9 bases and J by 3 bases, with 12 bases between the two germline ends. The CDR3 covers 12 residues.

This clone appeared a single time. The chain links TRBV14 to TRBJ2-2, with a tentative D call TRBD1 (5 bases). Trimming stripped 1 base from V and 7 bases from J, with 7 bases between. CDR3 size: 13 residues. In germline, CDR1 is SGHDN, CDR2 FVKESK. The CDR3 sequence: CASSQAGLGELFF. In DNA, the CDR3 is TGTGCCAGCAGCCAAGCAGGGCTCGGGGAGCTGTTTTTT.

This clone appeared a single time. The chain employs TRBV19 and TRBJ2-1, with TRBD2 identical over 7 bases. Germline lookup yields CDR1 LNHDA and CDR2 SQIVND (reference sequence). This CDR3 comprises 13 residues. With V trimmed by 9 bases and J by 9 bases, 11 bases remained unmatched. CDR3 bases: TGTGCCAGCCTCCGGGCGGGAGAGGCTGAGCAGTTCTTC. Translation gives CASLRAGEAEQFF.

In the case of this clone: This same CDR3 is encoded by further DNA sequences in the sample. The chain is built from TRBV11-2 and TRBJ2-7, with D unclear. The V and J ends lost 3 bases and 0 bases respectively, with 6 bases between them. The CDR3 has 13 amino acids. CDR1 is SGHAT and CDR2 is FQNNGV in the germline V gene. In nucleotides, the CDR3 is TGTGCCAGCAGCTTCGGAAGCTCCTACGAGCAGTACTTC. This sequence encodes CASSFGSSYEQYF. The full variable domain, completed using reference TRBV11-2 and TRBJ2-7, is EAGVAQSPRYKIIEKRQSVAFWCNPISGHATLYWYQQILGQGPKLLIQFQNNGVVDDSQLPKDRFSAERLKGVDSTLKIQPAKLEDSAVYLCASSFGSSYEQYFGPGTRLTVT.

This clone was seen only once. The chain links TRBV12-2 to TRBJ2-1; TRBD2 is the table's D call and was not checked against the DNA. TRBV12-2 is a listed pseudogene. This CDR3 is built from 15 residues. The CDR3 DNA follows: TGTGCAAGTCGTAATAGCGGGAGGGTACACAATGAGCAGTTCTTC. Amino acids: CASRNSGRVHNEQFF.

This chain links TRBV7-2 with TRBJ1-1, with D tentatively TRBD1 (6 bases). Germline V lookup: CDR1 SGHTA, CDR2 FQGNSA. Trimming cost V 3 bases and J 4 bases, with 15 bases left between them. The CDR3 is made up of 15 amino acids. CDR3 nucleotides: TGTGCCAGCAGCTTCGGGCAGGGGATCGGCACTGAAGCTTTCTTT. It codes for CASSFGQGIGTEAFF.

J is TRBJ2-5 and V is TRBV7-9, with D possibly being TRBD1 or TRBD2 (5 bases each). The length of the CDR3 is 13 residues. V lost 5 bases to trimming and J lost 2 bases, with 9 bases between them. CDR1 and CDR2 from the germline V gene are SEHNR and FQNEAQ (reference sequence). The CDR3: CASSPREQETQYF. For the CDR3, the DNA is TGTGCCAGCAGCCCCAGGGAGCAAGAGACCCAGTACTTC.

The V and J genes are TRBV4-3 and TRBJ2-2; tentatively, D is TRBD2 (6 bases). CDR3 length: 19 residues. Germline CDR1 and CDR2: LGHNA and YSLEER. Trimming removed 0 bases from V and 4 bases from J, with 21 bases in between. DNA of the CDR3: TGCGCCAGCAGCCAAGAAGCGGGTCCCTTCAAGAGAACCACCGGGGAGCTGTTTTTT. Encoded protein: CASSQEAGPFKRTTGELFF.

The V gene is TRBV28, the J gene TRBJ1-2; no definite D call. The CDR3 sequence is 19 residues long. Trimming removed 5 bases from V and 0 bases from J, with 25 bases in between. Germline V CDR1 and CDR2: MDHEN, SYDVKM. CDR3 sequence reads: CASSPLIPRAGDTNYGYTF. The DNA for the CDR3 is TGTGCCAGCAGTCCACTTATTCCGAGGGCAGGTGATACTAACTATGGCTACACCTTC.

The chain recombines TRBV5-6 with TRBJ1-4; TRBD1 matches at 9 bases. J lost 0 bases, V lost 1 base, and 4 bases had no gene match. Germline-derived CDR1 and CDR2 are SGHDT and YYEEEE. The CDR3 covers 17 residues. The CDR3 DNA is TGTGCCAGCAGCTTGTTACGGACAGGGGCAACTAATGAAAAACTGTTTTTT. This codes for CASSLLRTGATNEKLFF.

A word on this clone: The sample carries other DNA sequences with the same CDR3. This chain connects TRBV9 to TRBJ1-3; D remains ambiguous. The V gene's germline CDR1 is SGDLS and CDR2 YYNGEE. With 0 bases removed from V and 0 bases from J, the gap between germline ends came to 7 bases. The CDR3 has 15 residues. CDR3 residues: CASSVDWGSGNTIYF. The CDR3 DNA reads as TGTGCCAGCAGCGTAGACTGGGGCTCTGGAAACACCATATATTTT.

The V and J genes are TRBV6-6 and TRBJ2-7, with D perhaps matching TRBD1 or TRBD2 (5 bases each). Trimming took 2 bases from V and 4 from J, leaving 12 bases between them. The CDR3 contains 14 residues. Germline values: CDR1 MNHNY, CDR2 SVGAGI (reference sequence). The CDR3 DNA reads TGTGCCAGCAGTTACCTGGGGGACGAATACGAGCAGTACTTC. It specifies CASSYLGDEYEQYF.

The CDR3: CASSWGDGANVLTF. The CDR3, as DNA: TGTGCCAGCAGCTGGGGTGATGGGGCCAACGTCCTGACTTTC. The chain uses TRBV5-5 and TRBJ2-6; D gene unclear. Germline loops: CDR1 SGHKS, CDR2 YYEKEE (reference sequence). Trimming stripped 3 bases from V and 3 bases from J, with 7 bases between. The CDR3 loop spans 14 amino acids.

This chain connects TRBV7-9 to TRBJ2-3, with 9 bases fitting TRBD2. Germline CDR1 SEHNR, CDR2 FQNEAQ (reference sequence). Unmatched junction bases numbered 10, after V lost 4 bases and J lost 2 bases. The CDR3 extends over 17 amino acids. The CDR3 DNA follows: TGTGCCAGCAGCTCGTTAGCGGGAGTCCCACCCACAGATACGCAGTATTTT. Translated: CASSSLAGVPPTDTQYF.

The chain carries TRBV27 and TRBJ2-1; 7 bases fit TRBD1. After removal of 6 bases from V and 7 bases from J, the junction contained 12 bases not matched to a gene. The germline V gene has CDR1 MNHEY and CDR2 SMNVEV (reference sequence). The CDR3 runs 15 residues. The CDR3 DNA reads TGTGCCAGCAGCGCCGAGGCAGGGGGTTGGAATGAGCAGTTCTTC. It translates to CASSAEAGGWNEQFF.

The CDR3, as DNA: TGTGCCAGCAGCTTAGGAGGGACAGTGGAGCAGTACTTC. Encoded protein: CASSLGGTVEQYF. The J gene is TRBJ2-7, the V gene TRBV11-2; 7 bases match TRBD1. Germline V CDR1 and CDR2: SGHAT, FQNNGV. CDR3 length: 13 amino acids. V lost 1 base, J lost 7 bases, and 4 bases stayed unmatched.

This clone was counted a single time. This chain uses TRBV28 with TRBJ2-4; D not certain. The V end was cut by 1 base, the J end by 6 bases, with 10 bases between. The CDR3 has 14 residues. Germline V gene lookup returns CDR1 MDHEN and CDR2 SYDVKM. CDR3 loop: CASSLSTDGNIQYF. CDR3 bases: TGTGCCAGCAGTTTATCTACAGATGGAAACATTCAGTACTTC. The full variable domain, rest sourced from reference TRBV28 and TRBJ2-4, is DVKVTQSSRYLVKRTGEKVFLECVQDMDHENMFWYRQDPGLGLRLIYFSYDVKMKEKGDIPEGYSVSREKKERFSLILESASTNQTSMYLCASSLSTDGNIQYFGAGTRLSVL.

The CDR3: CASSPLPGTNQPQHF. CDR3 sequence (DNA): TGTGCCAGCAGTCCCCTCCCAGGGACCAATCAGCCCCAGCATTTT. The chain recombines TRBV27 with TRBJ1-5; D is perhaps TRBD1 (5 bases). V was cut by 5 bases and J by 3 bases, with 14 bases left in between. Germline V CDR1 and CDR2: MNHEY, SMNVEV (reference sequence). This CDR3 is 15 amino acids long.

CDR3 sequence reads: CASSFQGIGYTEAFF. Written as DNA, the CDR3 is TGTGCCAGCAGTTTCCAGGGTATAGGGTACACTGAAGCTTTCTTT. This chain links TRBV27 with TRBJ1-1; a possible D gene is TRBD1 (5 bases). V shed 3 bases and J shed 3 bases, with 14 bases lying between them. There are 15 residues in the CDR3. CDR1 is MNHEY, CDR2 SMNVEV, per germline (reference sequence).

CDR3 nucleotide sequence: TGTGCCAGCAGCGCCAGGAGGGACATCGTGTTCGGAAAACTGTTTTTT. Its translation is CASSARRDIVFGKLFF. The V gene is TRBV7-9, the J gene TRBJ1-4; tentatively, D is TRBD1 (6 bases). Trimming shortened V by 5 bases and J by 10 bases, and 23 bases separated the two germline ends. The germline CDR1 and CDR2 sequences are SEHNR and FQNEAQ (reference sequence). CDR3 length equals 16 residues. The whole variable domain, filled in from reference TRBV7-9 and TRBJ1-4, reads DTGVSQNPRHKITKRGQNVTFRCDPISEHNRLYWYRQTLGQGPEFLTYFQNEAQLEKSRLLSDRFSAERPKGSFSTLEIQRTEQGDSAMYLCASSARRDIVFGKLFFGSGTQLSVL.

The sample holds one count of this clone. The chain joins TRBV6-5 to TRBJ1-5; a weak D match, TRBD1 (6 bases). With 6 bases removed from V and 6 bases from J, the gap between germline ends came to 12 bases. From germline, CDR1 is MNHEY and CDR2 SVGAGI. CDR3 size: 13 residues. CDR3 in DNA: TGTGCCAGCAGAACAGGGCACAGTCAGCCCCAGCATTTT. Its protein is CASRTGHSQPQHF.

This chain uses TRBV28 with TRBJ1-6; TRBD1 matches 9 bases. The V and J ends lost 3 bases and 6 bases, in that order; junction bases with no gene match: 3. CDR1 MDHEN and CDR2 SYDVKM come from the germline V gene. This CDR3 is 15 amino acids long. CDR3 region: CASSFLTGGNSPLHF. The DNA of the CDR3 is TGTGCCAGCAGTTTTCTGACAGGGGGTAATTCACCCCTCCACTTT.

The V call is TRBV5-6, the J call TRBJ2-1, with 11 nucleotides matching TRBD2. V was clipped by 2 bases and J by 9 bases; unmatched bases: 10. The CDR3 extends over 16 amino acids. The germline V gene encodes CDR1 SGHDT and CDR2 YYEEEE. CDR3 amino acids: CASSLSPSGGHGEQFF. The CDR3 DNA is TGTGCCAGCAGCTTAAGTCCTAGCGGGGGGCATGGTGAGCAGTTCTTC.